This T cell receptor beta chain was sequenced for a study of regulatory T cells in long-lasting Graves disease. General study results and limits: Rather than thyroid tissue, only peripheral blood underwent study. Repertoires from persistent disease leaned toward TRBV28, TRBJ1-2 and TRBJ2-5.

Trimming took off 6 bases at V and 0 bases at J, with 14 bases between the two ends. The CDR3 has 15 amino acids. Looked up from germline, CDR1 is LNHDA and CDR2 is SQIVND (reference sequence). To make TCR beta libraries, researchers used iRepertoire HTBI primers and Arm-PCR of CDR3 regions. Each CDR3 protein gets one entry after TCRdb re-called the multiplex PCR reads with MiXCR. This sample has under 700,000 distinct CDR3 sequences; roughly 15% occur once, and the top ten carry around a quarter. This sample's time point: newly diagnosed GD, antithyroid drugs for less than 3 months. PBMCs were the source of the RNA used for TCR sequencing. This clonotype has just a few counts. No antigen is known for it. These data were also filed under a second study, of T cells in Graves' hyperthyroidism and ophthalmopathy. From that second work: Orbital computed tomography and thyroid ultrasound, together with serum TRAb and thyroxine and clinical symptoms, were used for diagnoses. Most clonotypes expanded in thyroid above 0.001 were likewise present in blood.

The specimen was peripheral blood mononuclear cells (PBMCs), collected at new diagnosis, from a patient treated with antithyroid drugs. The clonotype comes from a woman in her forties or fifties with Graves disease. This chain connects TRBV19 to TRBJ1-1; no firm D call. The CDR3 region is CASRREAGLNTEAFF. As DNA, the CDR3 is TGTGCCAGTAGAAGGGAGGCCGGCTTGAACACTGAAGCTTTCTTT.